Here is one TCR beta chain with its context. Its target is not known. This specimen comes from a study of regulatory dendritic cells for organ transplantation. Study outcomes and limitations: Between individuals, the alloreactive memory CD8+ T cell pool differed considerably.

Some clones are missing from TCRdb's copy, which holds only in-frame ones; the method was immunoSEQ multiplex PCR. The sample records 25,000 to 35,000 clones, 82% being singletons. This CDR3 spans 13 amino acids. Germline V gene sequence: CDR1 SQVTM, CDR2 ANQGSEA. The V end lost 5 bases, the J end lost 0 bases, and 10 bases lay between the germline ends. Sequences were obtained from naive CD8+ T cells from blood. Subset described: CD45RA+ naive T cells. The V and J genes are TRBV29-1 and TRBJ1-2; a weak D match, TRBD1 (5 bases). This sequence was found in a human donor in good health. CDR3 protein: CSVRDRANYGYTF. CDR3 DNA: TGCAGCGTTCGTGACAGAGCTAACTATGGCTACACCTTC.